A single sample is the source of the 17 T cell receptor beta chains below, sequenced in a study of blood T cell repertoires in COVID-19 (TCRdb year 2020). Libraries were constructed by the immunoSEQ multiplex PCR assay. Drawn from immuneACCESS, this table holds only the in-frame rearrangements with V and J called that TCRdb kept. Clones are partly lost; checked studies trace under half to an unresolved V gene and leave the rest unexplained. Present in this sample are about 52,000 clones, 90% of which were seen just once. The ten largest make up 2.5% to 4% of the sample. The sequenced sample was peripheral blood. The receptors originated from a human donor in a cohort sampled during active COVID-19.

The chain combines TRBV5-4 with TRBJ2-5, with TRBD1 identical over 7 bases. The CDR3 is 13 amino acids. Germline V gene sequence: CDR1 SGHNT, CDR2 YYREEE (reference sequence). With 1 base clipped from V and 5 bases from J, the junction kept 2 bases outside the gene matches. In nucleotides, the CDR3 is TGTGCCAGCAGCTTGCCAGGGGGTGAGACCCAGTACTTC. This gives the protein CASSLPGGETQYF. Variable domain in full (rest from reference TRBV5-4 and TRBJ2-5): ETGVTQSPTHLIKTRGQQVTLRCSSQSGHNTVSWYQQALGQGPQFIFQYYREEENGRGNFPPRFSGLQFPNYSSELNVNALELDDSALYLCASSLPGGETQYFGPGTRLLVL.

This sequence joins TRBV24-1 and TRBJ1-5; 8 bases map to TRBD1. V shed 2 bases, J shed 5 bases, and the junction held 4 bases outside the gene matches. Germline CDR1 KGHDR, CDR2 SFDVKD. The CDR3 contains 15 residues. The CDR3 nucleotides are TGTGCCACCAGTGATTCAGGGGGCCGGGATCAGCCCCAGCATTTT. Its translation is CATSDSGGRDQPQHF.

The V gene is TRBV10-2, the J gene TRBJ1-2, with 8 nucleotides matching TRBD1. Per the germline V gene, CDR1 is WSHSY and CDR2 is SAAADI. The CDR3 length is 15 residues. The V gene end was trimmed by 3 bases and the J gene end by 6 bases; junction bases not matched to a gene: 9. The CDR3 loop reads CASSDSRRDRHGYTF. In DNA form, the CDR3 reads TGCGCCAGCAGTGATTCTCGCCGGGACAGGCATGGCTACACCTTC.

The J gene is TRBJ2-2, the V gene TRBV9, with TRBD2 matching over 10 bases. The germline V gene encodes CDR1 SGDLS and CDR2 YYNGEE. Losses at the gene ends were 0 bases for V and 1 base for J; bases not matched to a gene: 3. CDR3 length: 17 residues. CDR3 in DNA: TGTGCCAGCAGCGTAGCTAGCGGGAGTATGAACACCGGGGAGCTGTTTTTT. Translated: CASSVASGSMNTGELFF.

The chain has TRBV7-6 and TRBJ1-1; D might be TRBD1 (5 bases). CDR3 length: 14 amino acids. Germline assignment: CDR1 SGHVS and CDR2 FNYEAQ. V shed 4 bases and J shed 5 bases, with 14 bases lying between them. The CDR3 DNA reads as TGTGCCAGCAGCTCCCGGAGAGCAGGGACTGAAGCTTTCTTT. Its translation: CASSSRRAGTEAFF.

The gene calls are TRBV5-1 and TRBJ1-3; TRBD1 is a possible D gene (6 bases). The V end was cut by 7 bases, the J end by 4 bases, with 15 bases between. Germline V gene sequence: CDR1 SGHRS, CDR2 YFSETQ. There are 14 residues in the CDR3. The CDR3 loop reads CASSPGHSGNTIYF. The CDR3 nucleotides are TGCGCCAGCTCACCGGGACATTCAGGAAACACCATATATTTT.

The V and J genes are TRBV3-1 (or the pseudogene TRBV3-2) and TRBJ2-2; 10 nucleotides line up with TRBD1. Germline CDR1 is LGHDT and CDR2 is YNNKEL (reference sequence). Trimming cost V 1 base and J 7 bases; bases outside gene matches: 6. The CDR3 sequence is 16 residues long. This CDR3 is CASSQGQGAQGGELFF. As DNA, the CDR3 is TGTGCCAGCAGCCAAGGACAGGGGGCGCAGGGCGGGGAGCTGTTTTTT.

This sequence joins TRBV28 and TRBJ1-3, with TRBD1 matching over 7 bases. This CDR3 is 14 amino acids long. V lost 5 bases to trimming and J lost 8 bases; unmatched junction nucleotides: 9. CDR1 is MDHEN, CDR2 SYDVKM, per germline. In DNA, the CDR3 is TGTGCCAGCAGTCAAACAGGGGTGTCGGACACCATATATTTT. Its protein product is CASSQTGVSDTIYF.

The rearrangement links TRBV15 to TRBJ2-7, with D possibly TRBD2 on 7 matching bases. Germline assignment: CDR1 LNHNV and CDR2 YYDKDF (reference sequence). Trimming removed 3 bases at V and 6 bases at J, with 18 bases between. This CDR3 region has 15 residues. The CDR3 loop reads CATSRGGGSTSEQYF. The CDR3 DNA reads as TGTGCCACCAGCAGGGGGGGCGGGAGTACCAGCGAGCAGTACTTC. Drawing the rest from reference TRBV15 and TRBJ2-7, the complete variable domain is DAMVIQNPRYQVTQFGKPVTLSCSQTLNHNVMYWYQQKSSQAPKLLFHYYDKDFNNEADTPDNFQSRRPNTSFCFLDIRSPGLGDTAMYLCATSRGGGSTSEQYFGPGTRLTVT.

This clone was detected only once. V is TRBV5-6 and J is TRBJ2-1, with 11 bases aligning to TRBD2. The V segment lost 1 base and the J segment 8 bases; nucleotides outside the gene matches: 17. CDR1 SGHDT and CDR2 YYEEEE come from the germline V gene. CDR3 length: 19 residues. CDR3: CASSLSLAGGILGSDEQFF. As DNA, the CDR3 is TGTGCCAGCAGCTTGTCGTTAGCGGGAGGGATTTTAGGTTCGGATGAGCAGTTCTTC. Combining the CDR3 with reference TRBV5-6 and TRBJ2-1 gives the whole variable domain DAGVTQSPTHLIKTRGQQVTLRCSPKSGHDTVSWYQQALGQGPQFIFQYYEEEERQRGNFPDRFSGHQFPNYSSELNVNALLLGDSALYLCASSLSLAGGILGSDEQFFGPGTRLTVL.

This clone occurred a few times. The CDR3 spells CASSKGTVGNSPLHF. In DNA, the CDR3 is TGTGCCAGCAGCAAAGGGACAGTGGGAAATTCACCCCTCCACTTT. This rearrangement joins TRBV21-1 to TRBJ1-6; TRBD1, the table's D call, lacks a check against the DNA. TRBV21-1 is a known pseudogene. The CDR3 length is 15 residues.

CDR3 in amino acids: CASNHRDQPQHF. CDR3 nucleotide sequence: TGTGCCAGTAATCACAGGGATCAGCCCCAGCATTTT. The V call is TRBV19, the J call TRBJ1-5, with D tentatively TRBD1 (6 bases). CDR1 and CDR2 from the germline V gene are LNHDA and SQIVND (reference sequence). Trimming pared 7 bases from V and 5 bases from J, leaving 9 bases between. CDR3 size: 12 residues.

The gene calls are TRBV19 and TRBJ1-5, with D perhaps TRBD1 (5 bases). Germline assignment: CDR1 LNHDA and CDR2 SQIVND (reference sequence). The CDR3 sequence is 16 residues long. Trimming cost V 4 bases and J 4 bases, with 17 bases left between them. CDR3 nucleotide sequence: TGTGCCAGTAGTACCATCAGGGTAACGAAGAATCAGCCCCAGCATTTT. Amino acids: CASSTIRVTKNQPQHF.

The chain has TRBV14 and TRBJ2-7, with D tentatively TRBD2 (5 bases). In germline, CDR1 is SGHDN, CDR2 FVKESK. V was trimmed by 0 bases and J by 0 bases, leaving 9 bases between them. The CDR3 consists of 15 residues. CDR3 sequence reads: CASSQDSGLSYEQYF. In DNA form, the CDR3 reads TGTGCCAGCAGCCAAGATAGTGGACTCTCCTACGAGCAGTACTTC.

The chain employs TRBV2 and TRBJ2-5, with 10 bases lining up with TRBD1. Trimming at V came to 5 bases and at J to 5 bases, leaving 8 bases not matched to a gene. The CDR3 is 15 residues long. Germline lookup yields CDR1 SNHLY and CDR2 FYNNEI. The chain's CDR3 is CASSPDRGRWETQYF. Here the CDR3 DNA reads TGTGCCAGCAGTCCCGACAGGGGGCGGTGGGAGACCCAGTACTTC.

This chain uses TRBV11-2 with TRBJ2-1; maybe TRBD1 (6 bases). V was clipped by 5 bases and J by 6 bases, with 14 bases between them. Germline V lookup: CDR1 SGHAT, CDR2 FQNNGV. The CDR3 has 14 residues. The CDR3 protein is CASSLPGHLNEQFF. The CDR3 nucleotides are TGTGCCAGCAGCCTGCCGGGACACCTCAATGAGCAGTTCTTC.

V and J are TRBV5-6 and TRBJ1-3; D gene ambiguous. CDR3 length equals 14 residues. V shed 1 base and J shed 2 bases, with 7 bases lying between them. Germline-derived CDR1 and CDR2 are SGHDT and YYEEEE. CDR3: CASSLSRAGNTIYF. In nucleotides, the CDR3 is TGTGCCAGCAGCTTGTCGCGGGCTGGAAACACCATATATTTT.